Below, one TCR beta chain is given with its context. What it binds is unknown. Germline CDR1 is MDHEN and CDR2 is SYDVKM. This CDR3 region has 13 residues. J was trimmed by 6 bases and V by 6 bases; bases with no gene match: 6. Data came from immunoSEQ multiplex PCR; TCRdb stores just in-frame clones and leaves some out. The data contain under 90,000 clones, approximately 83% of them singletons. These data originate in a study of T cell responses to AZD1222 COVID-19 vaccine. Findings and limits, study-wide: Nearly half of spike-specific TCRs reportedly target unmutated variant regions.

This specimen consisted of peripheral blood, obtained 28 days after the second AZD1222 dose. This TCR was recovered from an adult who received the AZD1222 COVID-19 vaccine. The V and J genes are TRBV28 and TRBJ2-7; TRBD1 matches at 9 bases. The CDR3 nucleotides read TGTGCCAGCAGACTACAGGGGGCGCGCGAGCAGTACTTC. This codes for CASRLQGAREQYF.